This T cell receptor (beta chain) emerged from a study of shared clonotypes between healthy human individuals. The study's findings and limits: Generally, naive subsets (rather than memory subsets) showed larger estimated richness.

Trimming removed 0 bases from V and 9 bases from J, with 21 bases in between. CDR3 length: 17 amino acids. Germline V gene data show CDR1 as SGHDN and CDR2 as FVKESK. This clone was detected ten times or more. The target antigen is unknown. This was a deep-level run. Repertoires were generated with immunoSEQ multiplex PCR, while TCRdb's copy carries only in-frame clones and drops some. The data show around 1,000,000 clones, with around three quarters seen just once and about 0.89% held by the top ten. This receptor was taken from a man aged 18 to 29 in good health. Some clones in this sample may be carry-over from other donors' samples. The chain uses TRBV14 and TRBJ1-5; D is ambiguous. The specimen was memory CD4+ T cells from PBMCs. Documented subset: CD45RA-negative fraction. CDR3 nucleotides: TGTGCCAGCAGCCAAGATAGGGCCCGTGATGGGAAGGGGCCCCAGCATTTT. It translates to CASSQDRARDGKGPQHF.